The rows below give T cell receptor beta chains drawn from one sample of a study of T-cell memory formation after mild COVID-19. Via MiXCR, TCRdb re-called the 5' RACE reads, giving one row per CDR3 protein. Here the sample spans about 340,000 distinct CDR3 sequences, 10% to 15% being singletons. The sample taken for sequencing was PBMCs or a T cell subset sorted from them (not recorded which). The receptors were gathered from a young man who had mild COVID-19 (a few samples of this study predate the infection). Cell type and time point are not known. CDR3s include the opening cysteine and the closing phenylalanine or tryptophan. A D gene is named only where the DNA matches it firmly. A row's size may be missing; if present it is once, few, many or a size class.

cdr3_aa cdr3_nt v_call d_call clone_size j_call
CASSLQGNIQYF TGTGCCAGCAGCTTACAGGGAAACATTCAGTACTTC TRBV7-9 - few TRBJ2-4
CSALLDSSYEQYF TGCAGCGCCCTCTTGGACAGTTCCTACGAGCAGTACTTC TRBV29-1 - - TRBJ2-7
CSARDVQGAPSGTQYF TGCAGTGCTAGAGATGTCCAGGGGGCGCCGTCTGGTACGCAGTATTTT TRBV20-1 TRBD1 - TRBJ2-3
CASSLRVINTEAFF TGCGCCAGCAGCTTGAGGGTGATAAACACTGAAGCTTTCTTT TRBV5-1 - few TRBJ1-1
CASSLDYEQFF TGTGCCAGCAGCTTGGACTATGAGCAGTTCTTC TRBV5-6 - - TRBJ2-1
CASAWGQIEQFF TGTGCCAGCGCTTGGGGACAGATTGAGCAGTTCTTC TRBV6-2/TRBV6-3 TRBD1 - TRBJ2-1
CASNARTGAYGYTF TGTGCCAGCAACGCACGGACAGGCGCCTATGGCTACACCTTC TRBV5-6 TRBD1 many TRBJ1-2
CASSPPRLAGIQETQYF TGTGCCAGCAGCCCCCCAAGATTAGCGGGGATCCAAGAGACCCAGTACTTC TRBV12-3/TRBV12-4 TRBD2 few TRBJ2-5
CASSMIQRRGNEQFF TGTGCCAGCAGCATGATCCAGCGGAGGGGCAATGAGCAGTTCTTC TRBV7-9 - few TRBJ2-1
CASSLGLAGAPPYEQYF TGTGCCAGCAGCTTAGGACTAGCGGGGGCCCCACCCTACGAGCAGTACTTC TRBV7-2 TRBD2 - TRBJ2-7